This T cell receptor (beta chain) came from a study of blood T cell repertoires in COVID-19. Study-level information: The United States, Italy and Spain supplied acute and convalescent COVID-19 samples. T cells, B-cell-depleted T cells, or PBMCs provided the cDNA or gDNA that served as material.

V dropped 0 bases and J dropped 11 bases, with 16 bases sitting between them. Per germline, CDR1 MGHRA and CDR2 YSYEKL. The CDR3 extends over 14 amino acids. Generated by immunoSEQ multiplex PCR, the TCRdb table keeps only in-frame clones and is missing some. The data show 270,000 or so clones, 81% seen once. The sequence came from a woman between 55 and 75 years old with active or convalescent COVID-19. The specimen sequenced was peripheral blood. The chain recombines TRBV4-1 with TRBJ1-1; a weak D match, TRBD1 (5 bases). The DNA for the CDR3 is TGCGCCAGCAGCCAAGATCGGGCAGGGCGTGCGGCTTTCTTT. Translation: CASSQDRAGRAAFF.